This is a list of T cell receptor beta chains from one sample in a study of cytomegalovirus exposure and HLA in healthy donors. Method: immunoSEQ multiplex PCR; TCRdb's copy keeps in-frame clones and lacks some. The sample has approximately 200,000 clones, 84% seen once. What was sequenced was PBMCs. Source of these receptors: a boy aged 10-17 years in good health and CMV-seronegative. The conserved cysteine and the conserved F or W are not part of the CDR3 here. Only some rows state a clone size, as once, few, many or a class for expanded clones.

TRBV30	TRBJ1-2	.	AWIAFPGDGYT
TRBV5-4	TRBJ2-2	once	ASSSDRGTGELF
TRBV7-2	TRBJ2-7	.	ASSPRPGFSYEQY
TRBV10-3	TRBJ1-1	.	ATTGTGDSNTEAF
TRBV28	TRBJ2-7	.	ASSFPLGRGTYEQY
TRBV29-1	TRBJ1-2	once	SVGQGATYGYT
TRBV2	TRBJ2-6	.	ASSEGRQGFSGANVLT
TRBV2	TRBJ2-7	.	ASGGLSYEQY
TRBV6-1	TRBJ2-5	.	ASSERDTYAPETQY
TRBV7-9	TRBJ2-7	.	ASSILQGAYEQY
TRBV18	TRBJ1-2	.	ASSPLVPGQGTNYGYT
TRBV11-2	TRBJ1-1	.	ASSLTGGGTEAF
TRBV28	TRBJ1-1	.	ASTRGQGALFLHRVGTEAF
TRBV5-5	TRBJ1-1	few	ASTNGGGAEAF
TRBV19	TRBJ1-3	once	ASIPRPLTGNTIY
TRBV19	TRBJ1-1	.	ASIVGGGGLNTEAF
TRBV6-5	TRBJ1-5	.	ASSYGTGRNQPQH
TRBV5-1	TRBJ1-2	once	ASSWSGTGYGYGYT